This T cell receptor (beta chain) comes out of a study of chronic HIV infection and antiretroviral therapy (dated by TCRdb to between 2014 and 2016). Details on this clonotype: What this receptor recognizes is not known. No qualities accompany the bases; no much larger clone lies one base away.

The method behind the library was 5' RACE. For sequencing, an Illumina MiSeq was employed. TCRdb redid the processing of the public reads, applying fastp at Q25 and MiXCR, and retained in-frame beta chains. Each CDR3 protein gets just one entry, which takes the most common genes and DNA from the rows behind it. The sample records roughly 48,000 distinct CDR3 sequences, about a fifth of which are singletons. Over 2.5% of the sample is held by the ten biggest clonotypes. From the cysteine through the phenylalanine, the CDR3 covers 16 amino acids. Only CDR3 DNA remains: 48 bases, in frame from the first base. Sequences MDHEN (CDR1) and SYDVKM (CDR2) are obtained from the germline V gene. Trimming takes 3 bases off V and 8 bases off J; junction bases not matched to a gene: 14.

Sequenced: peripheral blood. Recombination connected TRBV28 to TRBJ1-2, with 8 bases matching TRBD1. The clonotype comes from an adult who had HIV and had not received antiretroviral therapy, or was an uninfected healthy control (not recorded which). CDR3 sequence: CASSLAGARQGKGYTF. The sequenced DNA is TGTGCCAGCAGTTTGGCGGGGGCCCGACAGGGGAAAGGCTACACCTTC.